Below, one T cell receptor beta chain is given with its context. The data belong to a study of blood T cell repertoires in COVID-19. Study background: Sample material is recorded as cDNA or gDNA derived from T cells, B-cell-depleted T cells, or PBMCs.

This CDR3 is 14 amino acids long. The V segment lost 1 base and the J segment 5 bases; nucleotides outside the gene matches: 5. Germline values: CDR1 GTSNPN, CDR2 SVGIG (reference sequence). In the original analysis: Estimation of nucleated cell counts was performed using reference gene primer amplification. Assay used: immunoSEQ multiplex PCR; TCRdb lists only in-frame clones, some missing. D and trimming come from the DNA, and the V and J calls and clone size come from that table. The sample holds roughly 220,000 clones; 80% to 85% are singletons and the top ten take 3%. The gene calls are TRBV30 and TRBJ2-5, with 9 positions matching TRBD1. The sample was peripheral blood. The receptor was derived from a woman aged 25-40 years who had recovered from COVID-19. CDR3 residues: CAWSGTGGAETQYF. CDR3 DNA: TGTGCCTGGAGTGGCACAGGGGGCGCCGAGACCCAGTACTTC. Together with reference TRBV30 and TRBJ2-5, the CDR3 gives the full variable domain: SQTIHQWPATLVQPVGSPLSLECTVEGTSNPNLYWYRQAAGRGLQLLFYSVGIGQISSEVPQNLSASRPQDRQFILSSKKLLLSDSGFYLCAWSGTGGAETQYFGPGTRLLVL.